This TCR beta chain was observed in a study of OX40 agonist ivuxolimab in advanced cancers. About the investigation overall: Ivuxolimab was an agonistic, fully human IgG2 monoclonal antibody directed against OX40 (CD134), a costimulatory receptor. Intravenous ivuxolimab was administered to patients every 2 weeks at six dose levels: 0.01, 0.1, 0.3, 1.5, 3 and 10 mg/kg. Of the approximately 54 dose-escalation patients, hepatocellular carcinoma was present in 19, melanoma in roughly 15, renal cell carcinoma in 9 and head and neck cancer in 9. The dose-escalation cohort was about 83% male with a mean age of about 54 years, ranging from about 23 to 85. Prior anti-PD-1, anti-PD-L1 or anti-CTLA-4 therapy was permitted, and about two fifths of dose-escalation patients had received checkpoint inhibitors. Three dose-escalation patients achieved partial responses, one with hepatocellular carcinoma and two with cutaneous melanoma. The purpose of peripheral TCRbeta sequencing was to test whether ivuxolimab changed TCR sequence diversity and led to clonal T-cell expansion. The monotherapy dose-escalation portion (N of about 50 patients) of the phase I ivuxolimab trial is reported in the paper.

The trial excluded patients who had a history of autoimmune disease or were on systemic immunosuppression. Peripheral blood for TCR sequencing was drawn from every dose cohort at baseline, at cycle 4 day 1 and at cycle 7 day 1. Samples came from an open-label, multicenter, first-in-human phase I dose-escalation trial of ivuxolimab. Adults with locally advanced or metastatic melanoma, renal cell, hepatocellular, or head and neck squamous cell carcinoma were enrolled in the trial. Before TCR sequencing, CD4+ T cells and CD8+ T cells were sorted from peripheral blood as separate populations. To note about this clone: The target of this receptor is not known. An end of the junction does not agree with germline; a read error may underlie this.

For sequencing of the TCRbeta CDR3 region, genomic DNA was extracted from the sorted cells. TCRbeta CDR3 regions were sequenced using the immunoSEQ Assay. TCRdb mirrors the immuneACCESS table, restricted to in-frame sequences. Some clones are absent from its copies; in checked studies, under half trace to an unresolved V gene, and the reason for the others is unknown. The sample table shows roughly 60,000 clones, and less than 85% are seen once. The ten largest clones capture approximately 3.6% of the sample. What the study reported, not specific to this receptor: Low levels of normalized T-cell clonal expansion were also seen in some patients who did not respond. At doses of 0.1 to 3.0 mg/kg, clonal expansion of both CD4+ and CD8+ T cells in blood was seen between baseline and week 6. In the 0.1-3.0 mg/kg groups, partial responders were among the patients with the lowest normalized peripheral clonal expansion, particularly in CD8+ T cells. After ivuxolimab, more expanded clones were found on average in CD8+ T cells than in CD4+ T cells. The antigen specificity of the clonally expanded peripheral T cells was not determined.

Taken from the germline V gene, the CDR1 and CDR2 loops are SGHRS and YFSETQ. The CDR3 measures 14 amino acids from cysteine to phenylalanine. Solely the CDR3 DNA is kept, with 42 bases framed from the first base. The source material was CD4+ or CD8+ T cells sorted from blood, sampled in a trial of the OX40 agonist ivuxolimab. The sequence joins TRBV5-1 to TRBJ2-5; the D gene may be TRBD1 or TRBD2, since each aligns over 5 bases. The TCR comes from an adult with an advanced solid tumor such as melanoma, head and neck, liver or kidney cancer. DNA sequence: TGCGCCAGCAGATTGGTACAGGAGGCAGAGACCCAGTACTTC. This yields the protein CASRLVQEAETQYF.